This TCR beta chain was identified in a study of cytomegalovirus exposure and HLA in healthy donors. Overall study context: Early released data had approximately 86 million unique TCRs, all coming from HLA-typed donors. Study-wide results and limits: Rare TCR sequences predominated, though certain public TCRs were found in many donors.

The CDR3 is 13 residues long. The germline gives CDR1 ENHRY, CDR2 SYGVKD. The V segment lost 7 bases and the J segment 6 bases; nucleotides outside the gene matches: 7. The PCR made use of 60 Vbeta and 13 Jbeta primers. The assay was immunoSEQ multiplex PCR, and TCRdb's table has in-frame clones only and misses some. The table shows about 200,000 clones, with less than 90% occurring only once. All the people who gave samples were healthy bone marrow donors. As regards this clone: Its antigen is not identified.

The gene calls are TRBV10-3 and TRBJ2-7; 9 nucleotides match TRBD1. The sequence was obtained from a woman in her thirties in good health and CMV-seronegative. Sequences were obtained from PBMCs. DNA for the CDR3: TGTGCCATCAACGGGGGACAGGGCCCCGAGCAGTACTTC. As protein: CAINGGQGPEQYF.